This T cell receptor beta chain was observed in a study of Ad26.COV2.S vaccination and SARS-CoV-2 variants. General study results and limits: Similar non-spike TCR breadth was seen in vaccine and placebo recipients. TCR breadth and depth estimates may have understated total T cell responses. It was reported that spike-specific CD8+ and CD4+ T cell responses were substantially broad after vaccination.

The treatment is: about 20 received Ad26.COV2.S at low or high dose, single or two shots; about 5 received placebo; per-sample allocation not given. The investigators took samples on day 63 after the first vaccine or placebo injection. Recruitment in Boston yielded a donor of adult age, 18-55 years. Trimming removed 2 bases from V and 5 bases from J, with 12 bases in between. The germline gives CDR1 SGHTA, CDR2 FQGTGA. The CDR3 runs to 14 residues. Points on this clone: Its cognate antigen is unknown.

Sequencing was performed with immunoSEQ multiplex PCR; in TCRdb, only in-frame clones are kept and a portion is missing. The top ten hold around 2.2% of the sample, which has some 320,000 clones, approximately 80% seen once. The source of this sequence is a person between 18 and 65 years old who received the Ad26.COV2.S COVID-19 vaccine or a placebo. This sample comprised peripheral blood, obtained in a trial of Ad26.COV2.S vaccine versus placebo. The chain recombines TRBV7-3 with TRBJ2-5; D is possibly TRBD1 (6 bases). The CDR3 DNA is TGTGCCAGCAGCTTAGAGGGGACATTGGAGACCCAGTACTTC. As protein: CASSLEGTLETQYF.